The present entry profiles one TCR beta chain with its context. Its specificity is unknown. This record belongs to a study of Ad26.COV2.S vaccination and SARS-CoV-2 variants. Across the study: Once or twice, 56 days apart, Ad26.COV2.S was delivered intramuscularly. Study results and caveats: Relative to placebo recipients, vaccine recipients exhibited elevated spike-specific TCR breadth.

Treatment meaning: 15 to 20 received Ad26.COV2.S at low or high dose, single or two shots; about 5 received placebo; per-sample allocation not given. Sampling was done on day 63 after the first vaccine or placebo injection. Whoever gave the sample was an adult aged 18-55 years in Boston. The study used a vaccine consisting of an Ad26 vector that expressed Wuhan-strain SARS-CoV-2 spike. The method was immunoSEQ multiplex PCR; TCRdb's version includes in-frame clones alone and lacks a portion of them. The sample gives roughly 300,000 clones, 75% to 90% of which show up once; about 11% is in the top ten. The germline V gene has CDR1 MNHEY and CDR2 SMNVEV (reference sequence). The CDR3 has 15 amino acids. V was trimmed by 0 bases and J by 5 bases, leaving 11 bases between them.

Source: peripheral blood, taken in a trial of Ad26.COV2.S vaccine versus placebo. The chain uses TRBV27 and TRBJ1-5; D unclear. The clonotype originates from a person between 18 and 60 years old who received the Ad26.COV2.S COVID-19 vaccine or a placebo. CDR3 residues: CASSLSGSRDQPQHF. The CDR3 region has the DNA TGTGCCAGCAGTTTATCGGGAAGTCGGGATCAGCCCCAGCATTTT.